A selection of T cell receptor beta chains follows, all from one sample in a study of cytomegalovirus exposure and HLA in healthy donors. The repertoire was sequenced with immunoSEQ multiplex PCR; TCRdb's copy has only in-frame clones and lacks some. The data hold roughly 280,000 clones, with approximately 86% observed a single time. The specimen was PBMCs. These receptors were collected from a woman between 18 and 29 years old in good health and CMV-seronegative. Both conserved end residues are part of each CDR3. D genes are given only for firm matches. Expanded clones get a size class; other rows say once, few or many, or leave the size out.

D: -
V: TRBV4-3
size: -
J: TRBJ2-3
DNA: TGCGCCAGCAGCCAAGAGGGGAGAGGTACAGATACGCAGTATTTT
CDR3: CASSQEGRGTDTQYF

D: -
V: TRBV6-4
size: -
J: TRBJ1-1
DNA: TGTGCCAGCAGTGACTCGAAGGAATCGGGCACTGAAGCTTTCTTT
CDR3: CASSDSKESGTEAFF

D: TRBD1
V: TRBV7-6
size: -
J: TRBJ2-7
DNA: TGTGCCAGCAGCTTAGCACAGGGGCCCTACGAGCAGTACTTC
CDR3: CASSLAQGPYEQYF

D: -
V: TRBV9
size: -
J: TRBJ1-5
DNA: TGTGCCAGCAGCTCCCTCGTAGGAGCCAATCAGCCCCAGCATTTT
CDR3: CASSSLVGANQPQHF

D: -
V: TRBV4-1
size: few
J: TRBJ1-5
DNA: TGCGCCAGCAGCCAAGATCCAACAGGCATTTATAGCAATCAGCCCCAGCATTTT
CDR3: CASSQDPTGIYSNQPQHF

D: TRBD2
V: TRBV6-5
size: -
J: TRBJ2-7
DNA: TGTGCCAGCAGTTACACTAGCGGGAGAACCTACGAGCAGTACTTC
CDR3: CASSYTSGRTYEQYF

D: TRBD1
V: TRBV27
size: -
J: TRBJ2-2
DNA: TGTGCCAGCAGTTTGACAGGGGATGGAACCGGGGAGCTGTTTTTT
CDR3: CASSLTGDGTGELFF

D: -
V: TRBV6-5
size: -
J: TRBJ1-2
DNA: TGTGCCAGCAGCCGGGAGAACTATGGCTACACCTTC
CDR3: CASSRENYGYTF

D: TRBD2
V: TRBV9
size: once
J: TRBJ2-7
DNA: TGTGCCAGCAGCCTTACTAGCGGGAGGGCCTACGAGCAGTACTTC
CDR3: CASSLTSGRAYEQYF

D: TRBD1
V: TRBV30
size: -
J: TRBJ1-5
DNA: TGTGCCTTCCAAAGGGGGCCTGGGGGTCAGCCCCAGCATTTT
CDR3: CAFQRGPGGQPQHF

D: -
V: TRBV7-8
size: -
J: TRBJ2-1
DNA: TGTGCCAGCAGCTTAGGGCGGGACTCCTACAATGAGCAGTTCTTC
CDR3: CASSLGRDSYNEQFF

D: -
V: TRBV7-2
size: -
J: TRBJ1-2
DNA: TGTGCCAGCAGCCCCCCGGCTAACTATGGCTACACCTTC
CDR3: CASSPPANYGYTF

D: TRBD2
V: TRBV4-2
size: -
J: TRBJ2-7
DNA: TGTGCCAGCAGCCTGGGACTAGCGGGATCCTACGAGCAGTACTTC
CDR3: CASSLGLAGSYEQYF

D: -
V: TRBV4-3
size: -
J: TRBJ2-7
DNA: TGCGCCAGCAGCCAAGGAACAGCCACCTCTTTCTACGAGCAGTACTTC
CDR3: CASSQGTATSFYEQYF

D: -
V: TRBV10-3
size: few
J: TRBJ2-7
DNA: TGTGCCATCAGCTCTGACCGGGTCGAGCAGTACTTC
CDR3: CAISSDRVEQYF

D: -
V: TRBV4-2
size: few
J: TRBJ1-3
DNA: TGTGCCAGCAGCCAAGGGACAATCGGAAACACCATATATTTT
CDR3: CASSQGTIGNTIYF

D: TRBD1
V: TRBV5-6
size: -
J: TRBJ2-5
DNA: TGTGCCAGCAGCCTTCTACCGGGACAGGGGCAAGAGACCCAGTACTTC
CDR3: CASSLLPGQGQETQYF

D: TRBD1
V: TRBV5-1
size: -
J: TRBJ2-5
DNA: TGCGCCAGCAGCGCCGGACAGGGGATCGAGACCCAGTACTTC
CDR3: CASSAGQGIETQYF

D: -
V: TRBV29-1
size: -
J: TRBJ1-2
DNA: TGCAGCGTTGAAGCCCTGTATGGCTACACCTTC
CDR3: CSVEALYGYTF

D: -
V: TRBV25-1
size: -
J: TRBJ2-7
DNA: TGTGCCAGCAGTGACAGGTTCAGCTCCTACGAGCAGTACTTC
CDR3: CASSDRFSSYEQYF

D: -
V: TRBV30
size: -
J: TRBJ1-1
DNA: TGTGCCTGGAGTTCAGGGCTGGACACTGAAGCTTTCTTT
CDR3: CAWSSGLDTEAFF

D: TRBD1
V: TRBV18
size: -
J: TRBJ1-2
DNA: TGTGCCAGCTCAGACAGGGACGGCAACTATGGCTACACCTTC
CDR3: CASSDRDGNYGYTF

D: -
V: TRBV7-8
size: -
J: TRBJ2-2
DNA: TGTGCCAGCAGCCCCCCTTTTTCCGTGCGCACCGGGGAGCTGTTTTTT
CDR3: CASSPPFSVRTGELFF

D: -
V: TRBV7-9
size: -
J: TRBJ1-1
DNA: TGTGCCAGCAGCCTCCGGGGTCGGAGGGCTGAAGCTTTCTTT
CDR3: CASSLRGRRAEAFF

D: -
V: TRBV5-6
size: once
J: TRBJ2-7
DNA: TGTGCCAGCAGCTTGTCAAGCCGTCGGGTGCAGTACTTC
CDR3: CASSLSSRRVQYF

D: -
V: TRBV19
size: -
J: TRBJ1-1
DNA: TGTGCCAGTACCCCACCGGGGTCCGGCGAAGCTTTCTTT
CDR3: CASTPPGSGEAFF

D: TRBD1
V: TRBV4-1
size: -
J: TRBJ1-4
DNA: TGCGCCAGCAGCCATCCGGGACAGGGCGGTGAAAAACTGTTTTTT
CDR3: CASSHPGQGGEKLFF

D: -
V: TRBV27
size: -
J: TRBJ1-5
DNA: TGTGCCAGCGGATCCGGGACAAGGAGGTTTGATCGTCAGCCCCAGCATTTT
CDR3: CASGSGTRRFDRQPQHF

D: -
V: TRBV30
size: -
J: TRBJ1-1
DNA: TGTGCCTGGACGGCGGGAATTAGGACTGAAGCTTTCTTT
CDR3: CAWTAGIRTEAFF

D: TRBD1
V: TRBV30
size: -
J: TRBJ1-1
DNA: TGTGCCTCATGGACAGGGGGCACTGAAGCTTTCTTT
CDR3: CASWTGGTEAFF

D: -
V: TRBV5-4
size: -
J: TRBJ1-1
DNA: TGTGCCAGCAGCTGGAGTGGGGGGACCACTGAAGCTTTCTTT
CDR3: CASSWSGGTTEAFF

D: TRBD2
V: TRBV27
size: -
J: TRBJ2-3
DNA: TGTGCCAGCAGTTCTAGCGGGAGGGCAGATACGCAGTATTTT
CDR3: CASSSSGRADTQYF

D: -
V: TRBV2
size: -
J: TRBJ1-6
DNA: TGTGCCAGCAGAGGGGTCCCCTATAATTCACCCCTCCACTTT
CDR3: CASRGVPYNSPLHF

D: TRBD1
V: TRBV7-2
size: -
J: TRBJ2-2
DNA: TGTGCCAGCAGCCTCTGGACAGGGGGCACCGGGGAGCTGTTTTTT
CDR3: CASSLWTGGTGELFF

D: -
V: TRBV12-5
size: -
J: TRBJ2-2
DNA: TGTGCTAGTGGCTGGGGGGAGTCCAACGCCGGGGAGCTGTTTTTT
CDR3: CASGWGESNAGELFF

D: TRBD2
V: TRBV30
size: -
J: TRBJ2-7
DNA: TGTGCCTACACGGCGGGGGGAGCGACCTACGAGCAGTACTTC
CDR3: CAYTAGGATYEQYF

D: -
V: TRBV27
size: -
J: TRBJ1-2
DNA: TGTGCCAGCAGTTTGCAGGGATGGGGTGGCTACACCTTC
CDR3: CASSLQGWGGYTF

D: -
V: TRBV6-1
size: once
J: TRBJ1-2
DNA: TGTGCCAGCAGATACAGGGTATCCGGGTATGGCTACACCTTC
CDR3: CASRYRVSGYGYTF

D: TRBD2
V: TRBV10-1
size: -
J: TRBJ2-1
DNA: TGCGCCAGCAGTCTAGCGGGGGTTTACAATGAGCAGTTCTTC
CDR3: CASSLAGVYNEQFF

D: TRBD1
V: TRBV7-9
size: -
J: TRBJ1-5
DNA: TGTGCCAGCAGCTTAACTGACAGGGTTAGCAATCAGCCCCAGCATTTT
CDR3: CASSLTDRVSNQPQHF

D: -
V: TRBV28
size: few
J: TRBJ1-2
DNA: TGTGCCAGCAGTTGGGGCCTCAGACGGGCTAACTATGGCTACACCTTC
CDR3: CASSWGLRRANYGYTF

D: -
V: TRBV5-1
size: -
J: TRBJ1-2
DNA: TGCGCCAGCAGCTTGCCGGGGGGTGACTATGGCTACACCTTC
CDR3: CASSLPGGDYGYTF

D: -
V: TRBV15
size: -
J: TRBJ2-1
DNA: TGTGCCACCAGCTCAAGGGGTCGGGGGTCAGGGTCCTACAATGAGCAGTTCTTC
CDR3: CATSSRGRGSGSYNEQFF

D: TRBD2
V: TRBV29-1
size: -
J: TRBJ2-3
DNA: TGCAGCGTTTTATTTTCGGGACTAGCGGGGGGAGCGCAGTATTTT
CDR3: CSVLFSGLAGGAQYF

D: -
V: TRBV27
size: -
J: TRBJ1-3
DNA: TGTGCCAGCAGACCTTGGGGGGGATCAAGCTCTGGAAACACCATATATTTT
CDR3: CASRPWGGSSSGNTIYF

D: -
V: TRBV11-3
size: -
J: TRBJ1-1
DNA: TGTGCCAGCAGCTTAGTCCGGGACACTGAAGCTTTCTTT
CDR3: CASSLVRDTEAFF

D: TRBD1
V: TRBV6-6
size: -
J: TRBJ1-2
DNA: TGTGCCAGCAGGACACAGGGGTTTGGCTACACCTTC
CDR3: CASRTQGFGYTF

D: TRBD2
V: TRBV29-1
size: -
J: TRBJ2-5
DNA: TGCAGCGTTGCACCACTAGCGGATAAAGAGACCCAGTACTTC
CDR3: CSVAPLADKETQYF

D: TRBD2
V: TRBV4-1
size: -
J: TRBJ2-3
DNA: TGCGCCAGCAGCCAAGAAACGGCTAGCGGGGGATTCACAGATACGCAGTATTTT
CDR3: CASSQETASGGFTDTQYF

D: TRBD2
V: TRBV7-9
size: -
J: TRBJ2-1
DNA: TGTGCCAGCAGCGTCGGACTAGCGGGAGATGGGCAGTTCTTC
CDR3: CASSVGLAGDGQFF

D: TRBD1
V: TRBV29-1
size: few
J: TRBJ2-7
DNA: TGCAGCGCCGTACGGGACAGGGGATACGAGCAGTACTTC
CDR3: CSAVRDRGYEQYF

D: -
V: TRBV19
size: -
J: TRBJ1-5
DNA: TGTGCCAGTAGAGACAGTAGCAATCAGCCCCAGCATTTT
CDR3: CASRDSSNQPQHF

D: TRBD1
V: TRBV7-9
size: -
J: TRBJ1-4
DNA: TGTGCCAGCAGCCCACCGGGACAGGGGGAAAAACTGTTTTTT
CDR3: CASSPPGQGEKLFF

D: TRBD2
V: TRBV27
size: once
J: TRBJ2-1
DNA: TGTGCCAGCAGCCGGACTAGCGGGAGACTCAATGAGCAGTTCTTC
CDR3: CASSRTSGRLNEQFF

D: TRBD2
V: TRBV28
size: few
J: TRBJ2-7
DNA: TGTGCCAGCAGGCGGGGGACTAGCGTTTACGAGCAGTACTTC
CDR3: CASRRGTSVYEQYF

D: -
V: TRBV4-3
size: -
J: TRBJ1-6
DNA: TGCGCCAGCAGCCAAGACACAGGGTCCGATTCACCCCTCCACTTT
CDR3: CASSQDTGSDSPLHF

D: -
V: TRBV10-3
size: -
J: TRBJ1-1
DNA: TGTGCCATCAGGGGCACCCAGTCCACTGAAGCTTTCTTT
CDR3: CAIRGTQSTEAFF

D: TRBD1
V: TRBV7-9
size: -
J: TRBJ2-7
DNA: TGTGCCAGCAGAACGACAGGGTACGAGCAGTACTTC
CDR3: CASRTTGYEQYF

D: TRBD1
V: TRBV5-1
size: -
J: TRBJ2-7
DNA: TGCGCCAGCAGCTTGGGACAGGGTACCCACGAGCAGTACTTC
CDR3: CASSLGQGTHEQYF